The 27 T cell receptor beta chains reported below all come from one sample, sequenced in a study of blood T cell repertoires in COVID-19. The repertoire was sequenced with immunoSEQ multiplex PCR; TCRdb's copy has only in-frame clones and lacks some. The data show approximately 30,000 clones, with roughly 87% seen just once and 16% held by the top ten. The source material was peripheral blood. These receptors were collected from a human donor in a cohort sampled during active COVID-19.

This clone was seen only a few times. V is TRBV7-9 and J is TRBJ1-4; 7 bases align to TRBD1. The germline V gene has CDR1 SEHNR and CDR2 FQNEAQ (reference sequence). The trim removed 6 bases at V and 2 bases at J, leaving 3 bases unmatched. The CDR3 runs 14 residues. In DNA, the CDR3 is TGTGCCAGCAGACAACAGGGGACTAATGAAAAACTGTTTTTT. Its translation: CASRQQGTNEKLFF.

The DNA of the CDR3 is TGTGCCAGCAGCTTGGTTTCTAGCGGAAATATGTACAATGAGCAGTTCTTC. The encoded protein is CASSLVSSGNMYNEQFF. This chain connects TRBV5-4 to TRBJ2-1; TRBD2 aligns across 7 bases. The germline CDR1 and CDR2 sequences are SGHNT and YYREEE (reference sequence). V was clipped by 0 bases and J by 4 bases; unmatched bases: 10. The CDR3 covers 17 residues.

The chain combines TRBV5-6 with TRBJ2-7; 9 bases line up with TRBD1. Trimming removed 2 bases from V and 4 bases from J; junction bases left unmatched: 7. CDR1 SGHDT and CDR2 YYEEEE come from the germline V gene. The CDR3 sequence is 15 residues long. The CDR3 loop reads CASSLGGQGRYEQYF. The CDR3 coding sequence is TGTGCCAGCAGCTTAGGTGGACAGGGGCGGTACGAGCAGTACTTC. The complete variable domain, with remaining parts taken from reference TRBV5-6 and TRBJ2-7, reads DAGVTQSPTHLIKTRGQQVTLRCSPKSGHDTVSWYQQALGQGPQFIFQYYEEEERQRGNFPDRFSGHQFPNYSSELNVNALLLGDSALYLCASSLGGQGRYEQYFGPGTRLTVT.

This clone was counted between two and nine times. This sequence joins TRBV6-2 or TRBV6-3 and TRBJ1-1; 8 bases are shared with TRBD1. The CDR3 contains 14 residues. Germline trimming cut 5 bases from V and 4 bases from J; bases unmatched to any gene: 6. The germline V gene encodes CDR1 MNHEY and CDR2 SVGEGT. For the CDR3, the DNA is TGTGCCAGCAGTCAGGGGGCCTTGATCACTGAAGCTTTCTTT. This sequence encodes CASSQGALITEAFF.

The chain combines TRBV12-3 or TRBV12-4 with TRBJ2-2; no definite D call. Trimming left V 7 bases short and J 5 bases short, with 8 bases between. The CDR3 covers 12 residues. DNA of the CDR3: TGTGCCAGCAACCCCCGGACCGGGGAGCTGTTTTTT. Translation: CASNPRTGELFF.

V gene TRBV5-4 combines with J gene TRBJ2-3; the match to TRBD2 covers 11 bases. CDR3 size: 15 residues. V was pared by 4 bases and J by 7 bases, with 8 bases of the junction left unmatched. Germline V gene sequence: CDR1 SGHNT, CDR2 YYREEE (reference sequence). CDR3 region: CASSRIAGGPHTQYF. CDR3 DNA: TGTGCCAGCAGCCGTATAGCGGGAGGGCCACATACGCAGTATTTT.

The J gene is TRBJ1-4, the V gene TRBV5-6; weak D call: TRBD1 (5 bases). CDR3 size: 15 residues. Germline assignment: CDR1 SGHDT and CDR2 YYEEEE. Trimming stripped 3 bases from V and 7 bases from J, with 16 bases between. The CDR3 sequence is CASSWSGTNPEKLFF. The CDR3, as DNA: TGTGCCAGCAGCTGGTCCGGGACTAACCCTGAAAAACTGTTTTTT.

The chain joins TRBV19 to TRBJ2-1; D perhaps matches TRBD2 (6 bases). The V and J ends lost 5 bases and 8 bases respectively, with 13 bases between them. CDR1 is LNHDA, CDR2 SQIVND, per germline (reference sequence). The CDR3 is 13 residues long. CDR3 residues: CASSPTSFYEQFF. The DNA for the CDR3 is TGTGCCAGTAGTCCGACTAGTTTCTATGAGCAGTTCTTC.

A few counts support this clone. This sequence joins TRBV6-5 and TRBJ2-2, with D possibly being TRBD1 (6 bases). CDR3 length: 14 residues. Germline CDR1 MNHEY, CDR2 SVGAGI. The V end was cut by 7 bases, the J end by 1 base, with 10 bases between. Here the CDR3 DNA reads TGTGCCAGCAACCTGGACAGGAACACCGGGGAGCTGTTTTTT. It encodes CASNLDRNTGELFF.

This chain connects TRBV19 to TRBJ2-3, with a possible D match to TRBD1 (7 bases). Looked up from germline, CDR1 is LNHDA and CDR2 is SQIVND (reference sequence). CDR3 size: 16 residues. Trimming took 5 bases from V and 6 from J, leaving 21 bases between them. The CDR3 sequence: CASSPRQGTSWDTQYF. The CDR3 bases are TGTGCCAGTAGTCCCAGACAGGGTACTAGCTGGGATACGCAGTATTTT.

The chain uses TRBV15 and TRBJ2-5, with unresolved D. Germline V gene sequence: CDR1 LNHNV, CDR2 YYDKDF (reference sequence). The V end was cut by 3 bases, the J end by 4 bases, with 9 bases between. The CDR3 sequence is 13 residues long. DNA of the CDR3: TGTGCCACCAGCAGGGGCCCCGGAGAGACCCAGTACTTC. Amino acid sequence: CATSRGPGETQYF.

The genes are TRBV6-5 and TRBJ2-3; 10 bases line up with TRBD1. The CDR3 contains 13 residues. V was clipped by 5 bases and J by 5 bases; unmatched bases: 1. CDR1 and CDR2 from the germline V gene are MNHEY and SVGAGI. DNA of the CDR3: TGTGCCAGCAGTCGGGACAGGGGAGATACGCAGTATTTT. Translated: CASSRDRGDTQYF.

This clone was seen a few times. This chain joins TRBV7-9 and TRBJ2-7; D is perhaps TRBD1 (5 bases). CDR3 length: 14 amino acids. Germline V lookup: CDR1 SEHNR, CDR2 FQNEAQ (reference sequence). Trimming pared 5 bases from V and 0 bases from J, leaving 11 bases between. The CDR3 sequence: CASSPRQSSYEQYF. The DNA of the CDR3 is TGTGCCAGCAGCCCCCGACAGAGCTCCTACGAGCAGTACTTC.

This clone was seen only once. This rearrangement joins TRBV7-2 to TRBJ2-1, with TRBD2 as a possible D gene (6 bases). V lost 1 base and J 4 bases, leaving 8 bases between the germline ends. CDR1 SGHTA and CDR2 FQGNSA come from the germline V gene. This CDR3 comprises 14 residues. The DNA of the CDR3 is TGTGCCAGCAGCTTAGGCGGGACTTACAATGAGCAGTTCTTC. As protein: CASSLGGTYNEQFF.

The chain recombines TRBV15 with TRBJ2-3; 10 nucleotides match TRBD2. Looked up from germline, CDR1 is LNHNV and CDR2 is YYDKDF (reference sequence). The CDR3 is 15 amino acids. The V gene end was trimmed by 6 bases and the J gene end by 8 bases; junction bases not matched to a gene: 11. The DNA of the CDR3 is TGTGCCACCAGGGCAGCGGGAGGGCCGGGGGGTACGCAGTATTTT. Residues: CATRAAGGPGGTQYF.

This clone was observed a few times. J is TRBJ1-1 and V is TRBV5-4; 9 nucleotides match TRBD1. The J segment lost 5 bases and the V segment lost 1 base, leaving 3 bases of the junction unmatched. CDR1 SGHNT and CDR2 YYREEE come from the germline V gene (reference sequence). This CDR3 contains 14 residues. The CDR3 loop is CASSLTGGGTEAFF. Here the CDR3 DNA reads TGTGCCAGCAGCTTGACAGGGGGCGGAACTGAAGCTTTCTTT.

V and J are TRBV4-3 and TRBJ2-1, with 14 positions matching TRBD2. Germline V gives CDR1 LGHNA, CDR2 YSLEER. V lost 4 bases to trimming and J lost 0 bases; unmatched junction nucleotides: 5. The CDR3 is 18 residues long. CDR3 sequence: CASSLGTSGSDSYNEQFF. The CDR3 nucleotides are TGCGCCAGCAGCCTCGGGACTAGCGGGAGTGACTCCTACAATGAGCAGTTCTTC.

V is TRBV3-1 (or the pseudogene TRBV3-2) and J is TRBJ2-7; 8 nucleotides align to TRBD2. CDR3 size: 15 residues. Germline trimming cut 3 bases from V and 7 bases from J; bases unmatched to any gene: 11. Germline V gene data show CDR1 as LGHDT and CDR2 as YNNKEL (reference sequence). The CDR3 nucleotides are TGTGCCAGCAGCCAGGGACCGGGGGGGCCGTGGGAGCAGTACTTC. Translated: CASSQGPGGPWEQYF.

The chain uses TRBV7-9 and TRBJ2-1; TRBD2 matches at 8 bases. CDR3 length equals 13 residues. The trim removed 3 bases at V and 9 bases at J, leaving 4 bases unmatched. CDR1 is SEHNR and CDR2 is FQNEAQ in the germline V gene (reference sequence). CDR3 protein: CASSLAGGGEQFF. DNA of the CDR3: TGTGCCAGCAGCTTGGCGGGAGGAGGTGAGCAGTTCTTC. Full variable domain (rest looked up from reference TRBV7-9 and TRBJ2-1): DTGVSQNPRHKITKRGQNVTFRCDPISEHNRLYWYRQTLGQGPEFLTYFQNEAQLEKSRLLSDRFSAERPKGSFSTLEIQRTEQGDSAMYLCASSLAGGGEQFFGPGTRLTVL.

The rearrangement links TRBV5-8 to TRBJ2-7; possible D gene TRBD1, 5 bases. V lost 0 bases to trimming and J lost 4 bases, with 11 bases between them. The CDR3 loop spans 14 amino acids. Germline V lookup: CDR1 SGHTS, CDR2 YDEGEE. Here the CDR3 reads CASSLGRGMYEQYF. The CDR3 DNA reads TGTGCCAGCAGCTTGGGTAGGGGAATGTACGAGCAGTACTTC. Full variable domain (missing parts from reference TRBV5-8 and TRBJ2-7): EAGVTQSPTHLIKTRGQQATLRCSPISGHTSVYWYQQALGLGLQFLLWYDEGEERNRGNFPPRFSGRQFPNYSSELNVNALELEDSALYLCASSLGRGMYEQYFGPGTRLTVT.

The J gene is TRBJ2-5, the V gene TRBV2; TRBD2 matches at 8 bases. Germline CDR1 reads SNHLY; CDR2 reads FYNNEI. The trim removed 3 bases at V and 1 base at J, leaving 19 bases unmatched. This CDR3 comprises 20 residues. CDR3 loop: CASSDYRDYSGEGLQETQYF. CDR3 sequence (DNA): TGTGCCAGCAGTGACTACCGCGACTATAGCGGGGAAGGGCTCCAAGAGACCCAGTACTTC.

The V and J genes are TRBV11-2 and TRBJ2-2, with 9 bases identical to TRBD2. V lost 1 base and J lost 4; bases outside the gene matches: 7. The CDR3 is made up of 17 amino acids. In germline, CDR1 is SGHAT, CDR2 FQNNGV. The chain's CDR3 is CASSLVRSGRSTGELFF. The CDR3 DNA reads TGTGCCAGCAGCTTAGTTCGTAGCGGGAGAAGCACCGGGGAGCTGTTTTTT. Variable domain in full (rest from reference TRBV11-2 and TRBJ2-2): EAGVAQSPRYKIIEKRQSVAFWCNPISGHATLYWYQQILGQGPKLLIQFQNNGVVDDSQLPKDRFSAERLKGVDSTLKIQPAKLEDSAVYLCASSLVRSGRSTGELFFGEGSRLTVL.

The chain couples TRBV28 to TRBJ2-7; D remains ambiguous. Germline CDR1 and CDR2: MDHEN and SYDVKM. The CDR3 runs to 14 residues. Trimming cost V 0 bases and J 0 bases, with 6 bases left between them. Here the CDR3 DNA reads TGTGCCAGCAGTTTATGGGCCAGCTCCTACGAGCAGTACTTC. Translated, it gives CASSLWASSYEQYF.

The chain recombines TRBV4-1 with TRBJ1-2; no firm D call. This CDR3 region has 13 residues. V lost 0 bases to trimming and J lost 2 bases, with 4 bases between them. The germline CDR1 and CDR2 sequences are MGHRA and YSYEKL. The CDR3 DNA reads as TGCGCCAGCAGCCAAGACAGGAACTATGGCTACACCTTC. It is translated as CASSQDRNYGYTF.

This chain connects TRBV9 to TRBJ2-1, with a possible D match to TRBD2 (6 bases). V dropped 4 bases and J dropped 6 bases, with 14 bases sitting between them. This CDR3 region has 14 residues. In germline, CDR1 is SGDLS, CDR2 YYNGEE. As DNA, the CDR3 is TGTGCCAGCAGCTCCGGGACTGCAGCCAATGAGCAGTTCTTC. It is translated as CASSSGTAANEQFF.

The gene calls are TRBV6-2 or TRBV6-3 and TRBJ1-4; 7 nucleotides agree with TRBD1. Germline V lookup: CDR1 MNHEY, CDR2 SVGEGT. The junction had 11 bases not matched to a gene; V was cut back by 6 bases and J by 7 bases. The CDR3 totals 15 residues. CDR3 DNA sequence: TGTGCCAGCAGCCGCCCGGAGGGGGCGGGTGAAAAACTGTTTTTT. Translation gives CASSRPEGAGEKLFF.

The V gene is TRBV28, the J gene TRBJ2-1, with D perhaps TRBD1 (6 bases). This CDR3 contains 15 residues. V lost 6 bases, J lost 0 bases, and 12 bases lay in between. Germline V gene sequence: CDR1 MDHEN, CDR2 SYDVKM. CDR3 amino acids: CASRMMTGSYNEQFF. CDR3 bases: TGTGCCAGCAGGATGATGACAGGCTCCTACAATGAGCAGTTCTTC.